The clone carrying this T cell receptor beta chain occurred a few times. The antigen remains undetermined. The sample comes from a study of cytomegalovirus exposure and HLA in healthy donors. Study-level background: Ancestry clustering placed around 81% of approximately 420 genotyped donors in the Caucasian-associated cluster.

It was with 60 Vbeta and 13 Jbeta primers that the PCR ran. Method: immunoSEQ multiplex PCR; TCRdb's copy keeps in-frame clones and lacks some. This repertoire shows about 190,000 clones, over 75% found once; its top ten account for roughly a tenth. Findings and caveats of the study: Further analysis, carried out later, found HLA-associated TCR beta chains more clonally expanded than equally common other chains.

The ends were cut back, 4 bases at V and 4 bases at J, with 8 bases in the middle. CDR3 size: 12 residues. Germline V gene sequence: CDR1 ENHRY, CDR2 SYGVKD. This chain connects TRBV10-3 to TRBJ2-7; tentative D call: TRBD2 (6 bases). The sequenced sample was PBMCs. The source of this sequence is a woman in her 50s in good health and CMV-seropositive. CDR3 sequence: CAISGSGYEQYF. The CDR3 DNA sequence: TGTGCCATCAGTGGTAGCGGTTACGAGCAGTACTTC.